A single sample is the source of the 14 T cell receptor beta chains below, sequenced in a study of blood T cell repertoires in COVID-19. Here immunoSEQ multiplex PCR was the method, and the copy in TCRdb shows in-frame clones only, minus some. The sample consists of around 82,000 clones, about 88% of them appearing once. The sample comprised peripheral blood. The receptors shown here come from a man at least 80 years old with COVID-19, enrolled during active disease.

The chain carries TRBV5-1 and TRBJ1-1, with D possibly being TRBD1 (5 bases). This CDR3 region has 14 residues. The germline CDR1 and CDR2 sequences are SGHRS and YFSETQ. V lost 4 bases, J lost 1 base, and 11 bases lay in between. CDR3 protein: CASSKQTENTEAFF. CDR3 in DNA: TGCGCCAGCAGCAAACAGACAGAGAACACTGAAGCTTTCTTT.

The J gene is TRBJ2-3, the V gene TRBV28; D unclear. The V end lost 8 bases, the J end lost 2 bases, and 8 bases lay between the germline ends. CDR3 length: 12 amino acids. Germline lookup yields CDR1 MDHEN and CDR2 SYDVKM. CDR3 amino acids: CASLRNTDTQYF. The DNA for the CDR3 is TGTGCCAGCCTCAGAAACACAGATACGCAGTATTTT.

The CDR3 sequence: CASSWGGPDEKLFF. CDR3 nucleotide sequence: TGCGCCAGCAGCTGGGGGGGGCCCGATGAAAAACTGTTTTTT. The chain combines TRBV5-1 with TRBJ1-4; tentative D call: TRBD1 (6 bases). The ends were cut back, 3 bases at V and 6 bases at J, with 12 bases in the middle. CDR1 and CDR2 from the germline V gene are SGHRS and YFSETQ. There are 14 residues in the CDR3.

The genes are TRBV7-9 and TRBJ2-3; 9 positions match TRBD2. Germline lookup yields CDR1 SEHNR and CDR2 FQNEAQ (reference sequence). Trimming took 4 bases from V and 0 from J; bases not matched to a gene: 5. The CDR3 extends over 16 amino acids. The CDR3 DNA reads as TGTGCCAGCAGCTCTATTCTAGCGGGAAGCACAGATACGCAGTATTTT. This encodes CASSSILAGSTDTQYF. The full variable domain, its missing parts supplied by reference TRBV7-9 and TRBJ2-3, is DTGVSQNPRHKITKRGQNVTFRCDPISEHNRLYWYRQTLGQGPEFLTYFQNEAQLEKSRLLSDRFSAERPKGSFSTLEIQRTEQGDSAMYLCASSSILAGSTDTQYFGPGTRLTVL.

The chain carries TRBV28 and TRBJ1-1; D remains ambiguous. The CDR3 contains 15 residues. Trimming left V 3 bases short and J 10 bases short, with 21 bases between. The V gene's germline CDR1 is MDHEN and CDR2 SYDVKM. Here the CDR3 DNA reads TGTGCCAGCAGTTTGAGGGAGGGATGGTGGGTTAGAGCTTTCTTT. It yields the protein CASSLREGWWVRAFF. The whole variable domain, filled in from reference TRBV28 and TRBJ1-1, reads DVKVTQSSRYLVKRTGEKVFLECVQDMDHENMFWYRQDPGLGLRLIYFSYDVKMKEKGDIPEGYSVSREKKERFSLILESASTNQTSMYLCASSLREGWWVRAFFGQGTRLTVV.

This chain connects TRBV5-1 to TRBJ2-5, with TRBD1 matching 9 bases. Trimming took 3 bases from V and 4 from J; bases not matched to a gene: 7. Per the germline V gene, CDR1 is SGHRS and CDR2 is YFSETQ. The CDR3 covers 15 residues. CDR3: CASSSHRGRGETQYF. The DNA of the CDR3 is TGCGCCAGCAGCTCCCACAGGGGGCGTGGAGAGACCCAGTACTTC.

The chain joins TRBV28 to TRBJ1-2; TRBD1 matches 8 bases. J lost 3 bases, V lost 10 bases, and 7 bases had no gene match. The CDR3 loop spans 13 amino acids. CDR1 is MDHEN and CDR2 is SYDVKM in the germline V gene. CDR3: CAMQGAQDYGYTF. CDR3 in DNA: TGTGCCATGCAGGGGGCGCAGGACTATGGCTACACCTTC.

The genes are TRBV5-4 and TRBJ2-1; 13 bases map to TRBD2. The trim removed 0 bases at V and 15 bases at J, leaving 12 bases unmatched. The germline V gene has CDR1 SGHNT and CDR2 YYREEE (reference sequence). The CDR3 length is 16 residues. The DNA for the CDR3 is TGTGCCAGCAGCTTGGGTGTGACTAGCGGGGGGCCAGGTCTGTTCTTC. It specifies CASSLGVTSGGPGLFF.

This chain joins TRBV5-4 and TRBJ1-5; the match to TRBD1 covers 7 bases. Germline CDR1 reads SGHNT; CDR2 reads YYREEE (reference sequence). The CDR3 has 15 residues. Trimming removed 4 bases from V and 2 bases from J; junction bases left unmatched: 6. This chain's CDR3 is CASSKTGEGNQPQHF. The DNA of the CDR3 is TGTGCCAGCAGCAAAACAGGGGAGGGCAATCAGCCCCAGCATTTT.

This clone was counted between two and nine times. V and J are TRBV5-1 and TRBJ1-1; tentative D call: TRBD1 (5 bases). There are 14 residues in the CDR3. The germline V gene has CDR1 SGHRS and CDR2 YFSETQ. V gave up 4 bases and J gave up 6 bases, with 16 bases separating them. This CDR3 is CASSLAGVSAEAFF. The CDR3 nucleotides read TGCGCCAGCAGCCTAGCGGGGGTGAGTGCTGAAGCTTTCTTT. The full variable domain, its missing parts supplied by reference TRBV5-1 and TRBJ1-1, is KAGVTQTPRYLIKTRGQQVTLSCSPISGHRSVSWYQQTPGQGLQFLFEYFSETQRNKGNFPGRFSGRQFSNSRSEMNVSTLELGDSALYLCASSLAGVSAEAFFGQGTRLTVV.

The V call is TRBV6-5, the J call TRBJ1-2; unclear D gene. The CDR3 runs to 14 residues. The germline CDR1 and CDR2 sequences are MNHEY and SVGAGI. The V end lost 0 bases, the J end lost 8 bases, and 13 bases lay between the germline ends. The CDR3: CASSYSSRSRGYTF. CDR3 in DNA: TGTGCCAGCAGTTACTCAAGCAGAAGCAGGGGCTACACCTTC.

This clone showed up just a few times. The chain has TRBV6-5 and TRBJ1-1; 9 bases are shared with TRBD1. Unmatched junction bases numbered 7, after V lost 7 bases and J lost 4 bases. This CDR3 contains 14 residues. CDR1 MNHEY and CDR2 SVGAGI come from the germline V gene. The CDR3 spells CASIWDREGTEAFF. CDR3 nucleotides: TGTGCCAGCATCTGGGACAGGGAAGGCACTGAAGCTTTCTTT.

The CDR3 reads CASSLLQGNPNTEAFF. For the CDR3, the DNA is TGTGCCAGCTCACTATTACAGGGCAACCCAAACACTGAAGCTTTCTTT. The chain couples TRBV18 to TRBJ1-1; the D gene is possibly TRBD1 (6 bases). The V end was cut by 4 bases, the J end by 2 bases, with 17 bases between. Germline V gene sequence: CDR1 KGHSH, CDR2 LQKENI. The CDR3 has 16 amino acids.

The chain carries TRBV19 and TRBJ1-3; D call uncertain. CDR1 and CDR2 from the germline V gene are LNHDA and SQIVND (reference sequence). This CDR3 is 16 amino acids long. V lost 4 bases to trimming and J lost 4 bases, with 17 bases between them. CDR3 sequence (DNA): TGTGCCAGTAGTAGCAACGGGAGGGCTTTCGGAAACACCATATATTTT. Residues: CASSSNGRAFGNTIYF. Complete variable domain (other parts from reference TRBV19 and TRBJ1-3): DGGITQSPKYLFRKEGQNVTLSCEQNLNHDAMYWYRQDPGQGLRLIYYSQIVNDFQKGDIAEGYSVSREKKESFPLTVTSAQKNPTAFYLCASSSNGRAFGNTIYFGEGSWLTVV.